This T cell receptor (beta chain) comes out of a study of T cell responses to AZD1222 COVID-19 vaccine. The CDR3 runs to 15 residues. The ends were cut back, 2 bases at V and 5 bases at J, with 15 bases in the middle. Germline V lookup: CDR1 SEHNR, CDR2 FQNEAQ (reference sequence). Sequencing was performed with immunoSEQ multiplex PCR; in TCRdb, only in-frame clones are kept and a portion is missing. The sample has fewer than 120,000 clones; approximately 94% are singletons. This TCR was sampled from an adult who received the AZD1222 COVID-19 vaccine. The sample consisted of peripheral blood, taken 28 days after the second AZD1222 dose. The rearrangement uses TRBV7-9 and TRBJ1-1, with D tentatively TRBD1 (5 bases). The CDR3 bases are TGTGCCAGCAGCTTACCGTCGTTGGGGGGGACTGAAGCTTTCTTT. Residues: CASSLPSLGGTEAFF.